These 3 T cell receptor beta chains share one sample of origin, sequenced in a study of cytomegalovirus exposure and HLA in healthy donors. PCR was performed using 60 Vbeta and 13 Jbeta primers. Repertoires were generated with immunoSEQ multiplex PCR, while TCRdb's copy carries only in-frame clones and drops some. This listing includes some 55,000 clones. The sequenced sample was PBMCs. These receptors all stem from a woman between 40 and 50 years old in good health and CMV-seronegative.

The V call is TRBV6-5, the J call TRBJ2-7, with no clear D. The CDR3 extends over 13 amino acids. Germline lookup yields CDR1 MNHEY and CDR2 SVGAGI. V lost 8 bases and J lost 1, with 12 bases in between. The CDR3 loop reads CASYSFSSYEQYF. The CDR3 nucleotides read TGTGCCAGCTACAGCTTTTCTTCCTACGAGCAGTACTTC.

The rearrangement joins TRBV4-3 to TRBJ1-2, with D possibly being TRBD1 (5 bases). V was pared by 0 bases and J by 0 bases, with 8 bases between. The CDR3 runs to 15 residues. Germline V gives CDR1 LGHNA, CDR2 YSLEER. The CDR3 DNA reads TGCGCCAGCAGCCAAGATACAGGCACTAACTATGGCTACACCTTC. This encodes CASSQDTGTNYGYTF.

The chain is built from TRBV5-1 and TRBJ2-7; 9 nucleotides align to TRBD2. The CDR3 spans 16 residues. Germline CDR1 reads SGHRS; CDR2 reads YFSETQ. V gave up 2 bases and J gave up 2 bases; unmatched junction bases: 8. CDR3 coding DNA: TGCGCCAGCAGCTTTGGTTGGACTAGCGTGACCTACGAGCAGTACTTC. Amino acid sequence: CASSFGWTSVTYEQYF.